This TCR beta chain was recorded in a study of blood T cells in healthy people across ages (dated by TCRdb to 2014 to 2015). Background for the entire study: Template switching captured roughly one uniquely barcoded TCR beta cDNA molecule per two T cells in model experiments. Using deep sequencing normalized with unique cDNA molecular identifiers, the study measured how TCR beta repertoire diversity changes with age. The donors were split into four age groups: young (average about 15 years), middle-aged (about 40), aged (more than 60) and long-lived (82). The study analyzed two additional independent replicas of 1 million unique cDNA reads from the same blood draw for two donors, one aged 18 to 30 and one aged 80 or older.

The germline V gene encodes CDR1 MDHEN and CDR2 SYDVKM. The CDR3 goes from the cysteine to the phenylalanine over 15 residues. This entry keeps only the CDR3 DNA: 45 bases, framed from base 1. V is cut by 1 base and J by 5 bases, and the space between the germline ends is 14 bases. On this clonotype: The antigen it binds to is not known. The input lacks base qualities; no much larger clone sits a single base away.

The roughly 39 donors, aged roughly 6 to 95 years, were systemically healthy Caucasian individuals from Russia. Approximately 10 milliliters of peripheral blood were collected from each donor into EDTA-treated Vacutainer tubes. Ficoll-Paque density-gradient centrifugation was used to isolate PBMCs, with at least 6.5 million per sample. Total RNA, at least 5.5 micrograms per sample, was extracted from PBMCs with Trizol reagent. For every donor, flow cytometry on a PBMC aliquot measured the percentage of naive CD45RAhigh/CD27high T cells. What the authors observed across the whole study: Because profiling used bulk unsorted PBMCs, naive and antigen-experienced compartments could not be compared conclusively. The percentage of naive T cells measured by flow cytometry correlated strongly with observed TCR beta diversity. Compared with the aged group, the long-lived group had more naive CD4+ T cells, fewer expanded clones and increased TCR diversity, suggesting age selection. Because donor CMV infection status was unknown, age-related changes in expanded clonotypes were potentially confounded. As age increased, observed TCR beta diversity per million T cells dropped in a roughly linear way, and a significant reduction was already evident by age about 40. Total diversity estimates from one million sequenced T cells were considered lower bounds and underestimates.

Receptor libraries were prepared by 5' RACE. The sample was run on an Illumina HiSeq 2500. The second PCR ran for about 6 to 12 cycles and used a J-beta primer mix along with a sample-barcoded 5' primer. A unique molecular identifier was introduced onto each TCR beta cDNA molecule by a template-switch 5' adaptor carrying 12 random nucleotides. Each sample yielded at least 2.5 million CDR3-containing paired-end reads. First-strand cDNA synthesis was performed from all RNA using the Mint cDNA synthesis kit, with priming by a TRBC-specific oligonucleotide. After uracil-DNA glycosylase treatment, a first 18-cycle PCR used universal primers M1SS and BC2_uni_R on all cDNA. Processing in the source paper ran as follows. For normalization, 1 million high-quality reads, each with a distinct molecular identifier, were randomly selected from each sample. Reads with shared molecular identifiers were discarded instead of being binned into consensus sequences. MiTCR, run with a Q25 quality threshold and the strictest error-elimination algorithm, handled CDR3 identification, clonotype clustering and error correction. A nonparametric unseen species model with Euler transformation was used to estimate a lower bound on total TCR beta diversity. The public sequencing data were trimmed at Q25 with fastp and processed into clonotypes with MiXCR by TCRdb, which kept only in-frame beta chains. Rows are unified per CDR3 protein, each entry keeping the most common DNA and genes. The V and J calls and clone size are TCRdb's, not the authors'. Across this sample there are about 1 million distinct CDR3 sequences, with 25% seen only once. Together, the top ten hold 0.75% of the sample.

These same data were also listed under a study on T cells of mothers and their children. That second report states: The donors were nine systemically healthy Caucasian individuals, made up of three mothers and their six children. cDNA synthesis used all of the extracted RNA, with around 1.6 ug of RNA in each 15 ul reaction. In the second PCR, the M1S primer introduced both the sample barcodes and 2-4 random nucleotides. Over 8 million TCR beta CDR3 reads were obtained for each mother, and approximately 3.2 million reads were obtained for each child. TCR recombination output is similarly shaped by thymic selection in related and unrelated pairs, with a minor effect exerted by inherited differences. Normalized repertoire overlap was always found to be slightly, but never significantly, higher in related mother-child pairs than in unrelated mother-child pairs. No persistent microchimeric T cell clones were detected, at a sensitivity of around 97 clones per million clonotypes. In the study, deep NGS was used to compare the TCR beta repertoires of mothers and children, and features distinguishing related mother-child pairs from unrelated individuals were sought. Mothers averaged about 40 +/- 4 years of age and children averaged about 10 +/- 4 years. After adapters were ligated using NEBNext reagents, the libraries underwent 100+100 nt paired-end sequencing on an Illumina HiSeq 2000. To prevent cross-contamination, the mother and child libraries were prepared one month apart and sequenced in separate runs. For each donor, somewhere between roughly 500,000 and 2,100,000 distinct TCR beta clonotypes were identified. Naive TCR beta clonotypes were estimated from low-frequency clonotypes matched to each donor's FACS-determined naive share, without sorting.

Source material: blood. This TCR was sampled from a girl aged 2 to 10 in good health. The sequence is built from TRBV28 and TRBJ2-5; D gene: possibly TRBD2, on 7 matching bases. At the DNA level, the sequence is TGTGCCAGCAGTTTATTTCGCGGGGGCCTTGAGACCCAGTACTTC. Its translation is CASSLFRGGLETQYF. Where the CDR3 stops, the reference TRBV28 and TRBJ2-5 genes take over; the full variable domain is DVKVTQSSRYLVKRTGEKVFLECVQDMDHENMFWYRQDPGLGLRLIYFSYDVKMKEKGDIPEGYSVSREKKERFSLILESASTNQTSMYLCASSLFRGGLETQYFGPGTRLLVL.